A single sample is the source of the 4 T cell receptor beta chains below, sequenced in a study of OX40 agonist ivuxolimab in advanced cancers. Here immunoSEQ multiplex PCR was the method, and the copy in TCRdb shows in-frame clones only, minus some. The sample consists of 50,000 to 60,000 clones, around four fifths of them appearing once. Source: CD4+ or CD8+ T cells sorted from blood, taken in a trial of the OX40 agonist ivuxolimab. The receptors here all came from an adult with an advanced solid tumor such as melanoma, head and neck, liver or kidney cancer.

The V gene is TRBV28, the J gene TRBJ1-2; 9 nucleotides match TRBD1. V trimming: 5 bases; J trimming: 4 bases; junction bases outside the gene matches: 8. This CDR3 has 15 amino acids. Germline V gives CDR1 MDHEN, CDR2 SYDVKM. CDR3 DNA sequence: TGTGCCAGCAGTCCGGCCGGGACAGGGTCCTATGGCTACACCTTC. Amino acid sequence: CASSPAGTGSYGYTF.

The DNA for the CDR3 is TGTGCCAGCAGCCCTCTAGGGACAGGGGGCAGGAACATTCAGTACTTC. As protein: CASSPLGTGGRNIQYF. The J gene is TRBJ2-4, the V gene TRBV28; 12 bases are a match to TRBD1. The V and J ends lost 6 bases and 7 bases, in that order; junction bases with no gene match: 10. The CDR3 has 16 amino acids. The V gene's germline CDR1 is MDHEN and CDR2 SYDVKM. Full variable domain (missing parts from reference TRBV28 and TRBJ2-4): DVKVTQSSRYLVKRTGEKVFLECVQDMDHENMFWYRQDPGLGLRLIYFSYDVKMKEKGDIPEGYSVSREKKERFSLILESASTNQTSMYLCASSPLGTGGRNIQYFGAGTRLSVL.

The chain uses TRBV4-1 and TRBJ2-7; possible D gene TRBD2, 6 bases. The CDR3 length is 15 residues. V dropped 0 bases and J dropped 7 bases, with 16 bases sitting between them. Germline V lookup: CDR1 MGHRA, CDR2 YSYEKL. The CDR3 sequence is CASSQDLTGGREQYF. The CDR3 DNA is TGCGCCAGCAGCCAAGATCTGACTGGAGGGAGGGAGCAGTACTTC.

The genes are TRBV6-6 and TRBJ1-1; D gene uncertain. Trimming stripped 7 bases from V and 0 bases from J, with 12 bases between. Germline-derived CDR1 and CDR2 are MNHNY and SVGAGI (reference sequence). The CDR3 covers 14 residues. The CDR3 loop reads CASINRDLNTEAFF. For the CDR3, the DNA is TGTGCCAGCATTAACCGGGATCTGAACACTGAAGCTTTCTTT.